This TCR beta chain emerged from a study of T cell responses to AZD1222 COVID-19 vaccine. Points from the study as a whole: The donor group comprised mostly white British people and more females; the analysis possibly underestimated clonal diversity. Repertoire samples came only from after the peak T cell response. With dominance at 160-218 and 743-854, vaccine-associated CD4 TCRs spanned spike.

Points on this clone: What it binds is not known.

The germline V gene has CDR1 MNHEY and CDR2 SVGEGT. The CDR3 runs 13 residues. Trimming took off 3 bases at V and 7 bases at J, with 12 bases between the two ends. Produced via immunoSEQ multiplex PCR; TCRdb's table is partial and in-frame only. The sample carries approximately 150,000 clones, about 92% recorded once. The chain carries TRBV6-2 or TRBV6-3 and TRBJ1-1; maybe TRBD1 (6 bases). Sequenced here: peripheral blood, sampled 28 days after the second AZD1222 dose. The TCR comes from an adult who received the AZD1222 COVID-19 vaccine. CDR3 in DNA: TGTGCCAGCAGTTATGCCCAGGGGTTTGAAGCTTTCTTT. Its protein product is CASSYAQGFEAFF.